The following is a TCR beta chain sequence with its context. Its antigen is unidentified. This sample was taken from a study of cytomegalovirus exposure and HLA in healthy donors. Study-level results: About 150 TCR beta chains were listed as cytomegalovirus-associated.

The PCR was carried out with 60 Vbeta primers and 13 Jbeta primers. Study processing details: There were around 77 million unique TCR beta chains by a later count, and some 12 million of them were shared. The assay was immunoSEQ multiplex PCR, and TCRdb's table has in-frame clones only and misses some. That table furnishes V, J and clone size, whereas the DNA furnished D and trimming. The sample has fewer than 200,000 clones, less than 85% seen once; the top ten hold more than 1.2%. The sequence came from a man aged 55 to 70 in good health and CMV-seronegative. The sample was PBMCs.

DNA of the CDR3: TGTGCCAGCAGCCGTGACAGGGGAAACACCATATATTTT. It is translated as CASSRDRGNTIYF. The chain joins TRBV5-6 to TRBJ1-3; a possible D gene is TRBD1 (6 bases). Between the trimmed V and J ends, which lost 4 bases and 4 bases, there was a span of 9 bases. CDR3 size: 13 residues. The germline CDR1 and CDR2 sequences are SGHDT and YYEEEE.